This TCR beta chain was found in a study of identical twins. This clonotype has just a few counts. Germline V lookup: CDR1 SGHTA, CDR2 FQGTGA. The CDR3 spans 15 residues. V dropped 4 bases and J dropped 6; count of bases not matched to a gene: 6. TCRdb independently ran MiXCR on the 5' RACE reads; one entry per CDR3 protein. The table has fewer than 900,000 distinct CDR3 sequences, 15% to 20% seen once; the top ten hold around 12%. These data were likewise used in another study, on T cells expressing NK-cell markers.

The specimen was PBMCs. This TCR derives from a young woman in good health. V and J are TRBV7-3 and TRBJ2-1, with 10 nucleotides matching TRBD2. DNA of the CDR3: TGTGCCAGCAGCTCCCTAGCGGGGGTATTCAATGAGCAGTTCTTC. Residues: CASSSLAGVFNEQFF.